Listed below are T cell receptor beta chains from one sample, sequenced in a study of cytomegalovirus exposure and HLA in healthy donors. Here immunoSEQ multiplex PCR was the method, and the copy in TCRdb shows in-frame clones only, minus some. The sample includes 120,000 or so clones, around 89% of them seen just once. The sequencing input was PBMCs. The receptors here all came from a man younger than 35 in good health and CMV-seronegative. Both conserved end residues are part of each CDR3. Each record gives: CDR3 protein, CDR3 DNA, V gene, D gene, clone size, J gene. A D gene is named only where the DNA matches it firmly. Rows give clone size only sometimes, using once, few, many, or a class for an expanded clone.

CASSYSGRGFTEAFF | TGTGCCAGCAGTTACTCTGGCAGGGGTTTCACTGAAGCTTTCTTT | TRBV6-5 | NA | NA | TRBJ1-1
CASSQDPGVETQYF | TGCGCCAGCAGCCAAGATCCAGGGGTGGAGACCCAGTACTTC | TRBV4-3 | NA | NA | TRBJ2-5
CASSKTDRGFNQPQHF | TGTGCCAGCAGTAAAACGGACAGGGGATTTAATCAGCCCCAGCATTTT | TRBV2 | TRBD1 | NA | TRBJ1-5
CASSAGTGGNEKLFF | TGTGCCAGCAGCGCCGGGACAGGGGGCAATGAAAAACTGTTTTTT | TRBV7-6 | TRBD1 | NA | TRBJ1-4
CASSQTGTGLSYEQYF | TGTGCCAGCAGCCAAACTGGGACAGGGCTCTCCTACGAGCAGTACTTC | TRBV11-3 | TRBD1 | NA | TRBJ2-7
CASSFTPGLAVYNEQFF | TGTGCCAGCAGTTTTACCCCGGGACTAGCGGTCTACAATGAGCAGTTCTTC | TRBV27 | TRBD2 | NA | TRBJ2-1
CASSAGQSSGNTIYF | TGTGCCAGCAGCGCTGGACAGAGCTCTGGAAACACCATATATTTT | TRBV27 | NA | NA | TRBJ1-3
CASVPSGGYEQYF | TGTGCCAGCGTGCCTAGCGGGGGGTACGAGCAGTACTTC | TRBV7-9 | TRBD2 | NA | TRBJ2-7
CAWQDRGLGYTF | TGTGCCTGGCAGGACAGGGGGCTTGGCTACACCTTC | TRBV30 | TRBD1 | NA | TRBJ1-2
CASSLKTGGNEKLFF | TGTGCCAGCAGCTTGAAGACAGGGGGAAATGAAAAACTGTTTTTT | TRBV5-4 | TRBD1 | NA | TRBJ1-4
CASSSTGGRTLWPNQPQHF | TGTGCCAGCAGCTCTACAGGGGGCAGAACGTTATGGCCCAATCAGCCCCAGCATTTT | TRBV5-4 | TRBD1 | NA | TRBJ1-5
CASSLVPGGTTDTQYF | TGTGCCAGCAGCTTAGTACCGGGGGGGACCACAGATACGCAGTATTTT | TRBV7-2 | TRBD2 | NA | TRBJ2-3
CASNRGSYEQYF | TGTGCCTCGAACAGGGGATCATACGAGCAGTACTTC | TRBV30 | TRBD1 | NA | TRBJ2-7
CASSLVFYDEQYF | TGTGCCAGCAGCTTAGTGTTCTACGACGAGCAGTACTTC | TRBV11-3 | NA | NA | TRBJ2-7
CATSRGQGIDNSPLHF | TGTGCCACCAGCAGAGGGCAGGGGATAGATAATTCACCCCTCCACTTT | TRBV15 | NA | few | TRBJ1-6
CASRGTGVNTEAFF | TGTGCCAGTAGGGGGACAGGGGTGAACACTGAAGCTTTCTTT | TRBV19 | TRBD1 | NA | TRBJ1-1
CASSEDPGTGYEQYF | TGTGCCAGCAGTGAAGACCCCGGGACAGGGTACGAGCAGTACTTC | TRBV6-1 | TRBD1 | NA | TRBJ2-7
CASSLVGGAGLYNEQFF | TGTGCCAGCAGCTTAGTTGGCGGAGCGGGATTATACAATGAGCAGTTCTTC | TRBV7-9 | TRBD2 | NA | TRBJ2-1
CASSYWRTGTETQYF | TGTGCCAGCAGTTACTGGCGGACAGGGACCGAGACCCAGTACTTC | TRBV6-5 | TRBD1 | NA | TRBJ2-5
CASSDGYRKPSGANVLTF | TGTGCCAGCAGTGATGGTTACAGGAAGCCCTCTGGGGCCAACGTCCTGACTTTC | TRBV6-1 | NA | NA | TRBJ2-6
CASSSRQGEQFF | TGTGCCAGTAGTTCCCGACAGGGAGAACAGTTCTTC | TRBV19 | TRBD1 | few | TRBJ2-1
CASSLQELRDTGELFF | TGTGCCAGCAGCTTACAGGAATTACGGGACACCGGGGAGCTGTTTTTT | TRBV5-6 | NA | NA | TRBJ2-2
CASSNLVSEQYF | TGTGCCAGCAGTAATCTAGTGAGCGAGCAGTACTTC | TRBV2 | NA | NA | TRBJ2-7
CASTSTNSGTGQGGELFF | TGCGCCAGCACCTCTACAAACTCCGGGACAGGGCAAGGCGGGGAGCTGTTTTTT | TRBV5-1 | TRBD1 | NA | TRBJ2-2
CASSLEGTAKAYEQYF | TGTGCCAGCAGCCTAGAAGGGACAGCGAAGGCCTACGAGCAGTACTTC | TRBV7-9 | TRBD1 | NA | TRBJ2-7
CASSLPTGELFF | TGTGCCAGCAGCTTGCCAACCGGGGAGCTGTTTTTT | TRBV5-6 | NA | NA | TRBJ2-2
CASRAPNQPQHF | TGTGCCAGTAGGGCCCCTAATCAGCCCCAGCATTTT | TRBV19 | NA | NA | TRBJ1-5
CASSYFGDRQIHEQFF | TGTGCCAGCAGCTACTTCGGGGACAGACAAATCCATGAGCAGTTCTTC | TRBV7-9 | TRBD1 | NA | TRBJ2-1
CASSFSLRDNEMNTEAFF | TGTGCCAGCAGTTTTAGCCTCAGGGACAATGAGATGAACACTGAAGCTTTCTTT | TRBV28 | NA | NA | TRBJ1-1
CASSQKTRDRGHDGYTF | TGTGCCAGCAGTCAAAAGACCCGGGACAGGGGGCATGATGGCTACACCTTC | TRBV7-9 | TRBD1 | NA | TRBJ1-2
CAISVSGGFSNTEAFF | TGTGCCATCAGTGTCTCAGGGGGCTTCTCGAACACTGAAGCTTTCTTT | TRBV10-3 | TRBD1 | NA | TRBJ1-1
CASSDPRGEVYGYTF | TGTGCCAGCAGCGACCCCCGGGGAGAAGTCTATGGCTACACCTTC | TRBV6-1 | NA | NA | TRBJ1-2
CASSPGNQPQHF | TGTGCCAGTAGTCCAGGAAATCAGCCCCAGCATTTT | TRBV19 | NA | NA | TRBJ1-5
CASSLAGTVNTGELFF | TGTGCCAGCAGCTTGGCCGGGACAGTTAACACCGGGGAGCTGTTTTTT | TRBV11-3 | TRBD1 | NA | TRBJ2-2
CASSLGSLLAGTGEQFF | TGCGCCAGCAGCTTGGGGTCGCTACTAGCGGGAACTGGTGAGCAGTTCTTC | TRBV5-1 | TRBD2 | few | TRBJ2-1
CSVWDSTYEQYF | TGCAGCGTTTGGGACAGCACCTACGAGCAGTACTTC | TRBV29-1 | TRBD1 | few | TRBJ2-7
CASSPLGGRVETQYF | TGTGCCAGCAGTCCTCTGGGGGGGAGGGTCGAGACCCAGTACTTC | TRBV27 | TRBD2 | NA | TRBJ2-5
CSVKTGSGGGYTF | TGCAGCGTTAAGACAGGATCAGGAGGCGGCTACACCTTC | TRBV29-1 | NA | NA | TRBJ1-2
CASRRGQGGNTEAFF | TGTGCCAGCAGGCGAGGACAGGGGGGGAACACTGAAGCTTTCTTT | TRBV27 | TRBD1 | NA | TRBJ1-1
CASSSDYRGGYTF | TGCGCCAGCAGCAGTGACTACAGGGGTGGCTACACCTTC | TRBV5-1 | TRBD1 | NA | TRBJ1-2
CASSLGQGYYNEQFF | TGCGCCAGCAGCTTGGGGCAGGGGTACTACAATGAGCAGTTCTTC | TRBV5-1 | NA | once | TRBJ2-1
CASNPGLYEQYF | TGTGCCAGCAATCCGGGGTTGTACGAGCAGTACTTC | TRBV2 | NA | few | TRBJ2-7
CASSLERHYEQYF | TGTGCCAGCAGCTTGGAGCGCCATTACGAGCAGTACTTC | TRBV5-5 | NA | NA | TRBJ2-7
CASSHIRREVDEAFF | TGTGCCAGCAGCCATATCAGGAGGGAGGTAGACGAAGCTTTCTTT | TRBV16 | NA | NA | TRBJ1-1
CASRTTSGPGEQYF | TGCGCCAGCAGAACCACTAGCGGTCCGGGGGAGCAGTACTTC | TRBV5-1 | TRBD2 | NA | TRBJ2-7
CASSSQGYTEAFF | TGTGCCAGCAGCTCCCAGGGGTACACTGAAGCTTTCTTT | TRBV7-9 | NA | once | TRBJ1-1
CASLEDRNTEAFF | TGTGCCAGCTTGGAGGACAGGAACACTGAAGCTTTCTTT | TRBV18 | NA | NA | TRBJ1-1
CASSESFGGGSYNEQFF | TGTGCCAGCAGTGAAAGCTTTGGCGGGGGCTCCTACAATGAGCAGTTCTTC | TRBV6-1 | TRBD2 | NA | TRBJ2-1
CAWTTRQLGPFVVGYTF | TGTGCCTGGACTACCCGCCAGTTGGGCCCCTTTGTAGTCGGCTACACCTTC | TRBV30 | NA | NA | TRBJ1-2